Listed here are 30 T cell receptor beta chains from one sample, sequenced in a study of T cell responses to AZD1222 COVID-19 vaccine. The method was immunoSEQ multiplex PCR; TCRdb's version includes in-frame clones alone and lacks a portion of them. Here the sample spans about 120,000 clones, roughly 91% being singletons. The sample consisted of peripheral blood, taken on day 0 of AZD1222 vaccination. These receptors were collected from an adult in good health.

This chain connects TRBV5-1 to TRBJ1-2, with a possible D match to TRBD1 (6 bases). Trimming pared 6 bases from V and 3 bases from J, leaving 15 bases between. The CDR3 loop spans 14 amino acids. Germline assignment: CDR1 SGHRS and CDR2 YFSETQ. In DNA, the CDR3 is TGCGCCAGCAAAGGACAGCCGCTAGACTATGGCTACACCTTC. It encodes CASKGQPLDYGYTF.

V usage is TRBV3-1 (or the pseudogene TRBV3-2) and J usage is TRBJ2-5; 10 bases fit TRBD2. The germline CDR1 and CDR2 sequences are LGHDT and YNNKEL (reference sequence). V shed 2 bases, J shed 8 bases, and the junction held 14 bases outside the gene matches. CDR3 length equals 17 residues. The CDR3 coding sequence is TGTGCCAGCAGCCAAAACTACCCCCCGGGACTAGCGTATACCCAGTACTTC. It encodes CASSQNYPPGLAYTQYF.

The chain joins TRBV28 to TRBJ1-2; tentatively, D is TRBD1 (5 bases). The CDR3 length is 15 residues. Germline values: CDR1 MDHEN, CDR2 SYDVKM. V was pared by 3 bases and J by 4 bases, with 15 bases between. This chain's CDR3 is CASSLGGTELYGYTF. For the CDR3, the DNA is TGTGCCAGCAGTTTGGGGGGAACGGAGCTCTATGGCTACACCTTC.

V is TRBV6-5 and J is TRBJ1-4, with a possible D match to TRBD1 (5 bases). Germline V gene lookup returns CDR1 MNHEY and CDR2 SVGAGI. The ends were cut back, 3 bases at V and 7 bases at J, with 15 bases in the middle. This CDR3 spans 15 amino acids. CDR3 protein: CASSYERGSTEKLFF. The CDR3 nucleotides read TGTGCCAGCAGTTATGAAAGGGGTTCTACTGAAAAACTGTTTTTT.

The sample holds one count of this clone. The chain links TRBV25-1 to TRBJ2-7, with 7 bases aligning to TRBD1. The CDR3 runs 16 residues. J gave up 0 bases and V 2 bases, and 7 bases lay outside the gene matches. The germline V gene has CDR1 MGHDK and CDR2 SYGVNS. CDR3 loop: CASSEAKGDSSYEQYF. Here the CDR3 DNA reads TGTGCCAGCAGTGAAGCTAAAGGGGACAGCTCCTACGAGCAGTACTTC.

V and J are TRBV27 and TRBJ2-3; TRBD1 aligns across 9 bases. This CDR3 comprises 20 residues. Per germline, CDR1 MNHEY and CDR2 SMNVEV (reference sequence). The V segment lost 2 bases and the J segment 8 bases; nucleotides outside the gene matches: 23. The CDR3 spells CASSLLARKVSGQGTGTQYF. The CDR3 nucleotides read TGTGCCAGCAGTTTACTGGCTCGTAAGGTGTCGGGACAGGGAACTGGTACGCAGTATTTT.

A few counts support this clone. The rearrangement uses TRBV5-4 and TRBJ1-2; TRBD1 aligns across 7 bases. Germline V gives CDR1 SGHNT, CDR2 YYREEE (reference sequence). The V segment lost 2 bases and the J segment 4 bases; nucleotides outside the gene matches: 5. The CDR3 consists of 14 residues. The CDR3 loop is CASSLVGDSYGYTF. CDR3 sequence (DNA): TGTGCCAGCAGCTTAGTGGGGGACAGCTATGGCTACACCTTC.

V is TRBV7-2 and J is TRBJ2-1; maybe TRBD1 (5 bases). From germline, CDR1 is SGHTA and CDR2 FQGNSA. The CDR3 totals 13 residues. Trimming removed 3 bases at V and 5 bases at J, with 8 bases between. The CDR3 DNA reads TGTGCCAGCAGCTTGACAGCTAACAATGAGCAGTTCTTC. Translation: CASSLTANNEQFF.

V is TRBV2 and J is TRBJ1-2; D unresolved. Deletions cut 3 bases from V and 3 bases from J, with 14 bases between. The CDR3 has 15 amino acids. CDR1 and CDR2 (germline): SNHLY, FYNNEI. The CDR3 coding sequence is TGTGCCAGCAGTGAGTCAGGTAGCGGAGACTATGGCTACACCTTC. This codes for CASSESGSGDYGYTF. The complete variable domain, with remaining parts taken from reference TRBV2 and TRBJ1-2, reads EPEVTQTPSHQVTQMGQEVILRCVPISNHLYFYWYRQILGQKVEFLVSFYNNEISEKSEIFDDQFSVERPDGSNFTLKIRSTKLEDSAMYFCASSESGSGDYGYTFGSGTRLTVV.

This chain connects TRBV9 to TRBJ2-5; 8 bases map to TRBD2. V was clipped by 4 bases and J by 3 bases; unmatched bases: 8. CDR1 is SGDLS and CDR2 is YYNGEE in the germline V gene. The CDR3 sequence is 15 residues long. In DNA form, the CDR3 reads TGTGCCAGCAGCTCCCGAGGAGCGGGGGAAGAGACCCAGTACTTC. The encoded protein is CASSSRGAGEETQYF.

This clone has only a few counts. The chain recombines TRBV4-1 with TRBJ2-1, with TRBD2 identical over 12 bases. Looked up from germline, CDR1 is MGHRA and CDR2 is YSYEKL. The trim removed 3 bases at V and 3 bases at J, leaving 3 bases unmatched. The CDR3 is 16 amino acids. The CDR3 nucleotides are TGCGCCAGCAGCCAGCCGACTAGCGGGAGCTACAATGAGCAGTTCTTC. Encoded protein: CASSQPTSGSYNEQFF.

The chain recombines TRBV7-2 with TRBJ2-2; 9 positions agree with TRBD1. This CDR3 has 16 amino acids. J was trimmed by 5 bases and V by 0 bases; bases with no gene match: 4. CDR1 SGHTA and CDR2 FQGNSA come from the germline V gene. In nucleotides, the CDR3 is TGTGCCAGCAGCTTAGCGGGACAGGGCGGGACCGGGGAGCTGTTTTTT. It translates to CASSLAGQGGTGELFF.

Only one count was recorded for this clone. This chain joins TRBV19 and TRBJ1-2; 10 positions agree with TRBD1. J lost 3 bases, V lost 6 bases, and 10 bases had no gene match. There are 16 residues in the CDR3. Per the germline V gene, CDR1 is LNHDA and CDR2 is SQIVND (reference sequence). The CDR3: CASRKGGDRGYYGYTF. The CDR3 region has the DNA TGTGCCAGTAGAAAAGGGGGGGACAGGGGTTACTATGGCTACACCTTC.

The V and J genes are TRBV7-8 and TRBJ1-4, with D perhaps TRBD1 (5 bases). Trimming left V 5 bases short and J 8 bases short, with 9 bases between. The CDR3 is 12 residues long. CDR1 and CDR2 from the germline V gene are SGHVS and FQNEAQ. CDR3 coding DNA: TGTGCCAGCAGCCCATGGGGGGAAAAACTGTTTTTT. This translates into CASSPWGEKLFF.

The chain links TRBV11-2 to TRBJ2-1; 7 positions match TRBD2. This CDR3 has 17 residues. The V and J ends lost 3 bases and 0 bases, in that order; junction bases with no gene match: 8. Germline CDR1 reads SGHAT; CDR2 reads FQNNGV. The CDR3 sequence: CASSFGDYFSSYNEQFF. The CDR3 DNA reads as TGTGCCAGCAGCTTCGGGGACTATTTTAGCTCCTACAATGAGCAGTTCTTC.

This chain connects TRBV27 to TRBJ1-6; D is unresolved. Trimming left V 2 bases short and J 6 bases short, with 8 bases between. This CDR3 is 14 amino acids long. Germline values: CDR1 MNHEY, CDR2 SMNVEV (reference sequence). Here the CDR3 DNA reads TGTGCCAGCAGTTTAACTTGGTCTAATTCACCCCTCCACTTT. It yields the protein CASSLTWSNSPLHF.

The CDR3 DNA reads TGTGCCAGCAGCCGCTCGGACATCAATCAGCCCCAGCATTTT. As protein: CASSRSDINQPQHF. The chain is built from TRBV28 and TRBJ1-5; D may be TRBD1 (5 bases). Trimming pared 6 bases from V and 3 bases from J, leaving 12 bases between. Germline V gene data show CDR1 as MDHEN and CDR2 as SYDVKM. This CDR3 is 14 amino acids long.

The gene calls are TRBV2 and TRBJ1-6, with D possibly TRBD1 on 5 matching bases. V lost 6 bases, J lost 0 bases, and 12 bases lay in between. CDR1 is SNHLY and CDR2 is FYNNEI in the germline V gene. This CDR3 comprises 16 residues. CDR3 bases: TGTGCCAGCAGCCTCAGGGCGAGCTCCTATAATTCACCCCTCCACTTT. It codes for CASSLRASSYNSPLHF.

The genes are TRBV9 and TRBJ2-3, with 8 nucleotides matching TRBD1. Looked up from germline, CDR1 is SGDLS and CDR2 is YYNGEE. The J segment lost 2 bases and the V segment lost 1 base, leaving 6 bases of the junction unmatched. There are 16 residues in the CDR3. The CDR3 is CASSVLGQGLTDTQYF. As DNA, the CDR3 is TGTGCCAGCAGCGTACTCGGACAGGGACTCACAGATACGCAGTATTTT.

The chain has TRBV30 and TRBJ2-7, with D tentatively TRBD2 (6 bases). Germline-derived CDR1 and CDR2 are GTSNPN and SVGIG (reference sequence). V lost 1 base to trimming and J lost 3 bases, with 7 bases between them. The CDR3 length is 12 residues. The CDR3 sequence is CAWSGGVYEQYF. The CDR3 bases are TGTGCCTGGAGTGGGGGGGTCTACGAGCAGTACTTC.

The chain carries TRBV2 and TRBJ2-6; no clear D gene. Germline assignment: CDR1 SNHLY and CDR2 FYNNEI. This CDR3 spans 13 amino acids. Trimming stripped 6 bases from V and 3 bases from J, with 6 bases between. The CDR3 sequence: CASRGDGANVLTF. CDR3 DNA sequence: TGTGCCAGCAGAGGTGATGGGGCCAACGTCCTGACTTTC.

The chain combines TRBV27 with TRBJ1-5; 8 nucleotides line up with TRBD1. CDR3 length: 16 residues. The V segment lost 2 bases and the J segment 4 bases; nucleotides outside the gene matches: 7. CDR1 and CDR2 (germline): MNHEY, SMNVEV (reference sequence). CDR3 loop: CASSLQGQGWNQPQHF. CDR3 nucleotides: TGTGCCAGCAGTTTACAAGGACAGGGTTGGAATCAGCCCCAGCATTTT.

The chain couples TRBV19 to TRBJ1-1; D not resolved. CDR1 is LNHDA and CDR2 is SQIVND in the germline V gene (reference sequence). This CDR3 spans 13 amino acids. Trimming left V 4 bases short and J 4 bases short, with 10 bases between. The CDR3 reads CASSTAGSTEAFF. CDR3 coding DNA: TGTGCCAGTAGTACGGCAGGATCCACTGAAGCTTTCTTT.

CDR3 residues: CASRESLAGSPQYF. DNA of the CDR3: TGTGCCAGCAGGGAAAGCCTAGCGGGGTCTCCGCAGTATTTT. V and J are TRBV11-2 and TRBJ2-3, with 9 bases matching TRBD2. The CDR3 extends over 14 amino acids. Germline V gene lookup returns CDR1 SGHAT and CDR2 FQNNGV. V gave up 6 bases and J gave up 10 bases; unmatched junction bases: 11.

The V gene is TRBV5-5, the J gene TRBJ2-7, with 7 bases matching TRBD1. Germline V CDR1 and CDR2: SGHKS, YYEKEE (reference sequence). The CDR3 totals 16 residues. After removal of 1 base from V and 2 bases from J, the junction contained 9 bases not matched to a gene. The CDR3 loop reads CASSLRSTGVPYEQYF. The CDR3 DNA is TGTGCCAGCAGCTTGCGGTCTACAGGGGTCCCCTACGAGCAGTACTTC.

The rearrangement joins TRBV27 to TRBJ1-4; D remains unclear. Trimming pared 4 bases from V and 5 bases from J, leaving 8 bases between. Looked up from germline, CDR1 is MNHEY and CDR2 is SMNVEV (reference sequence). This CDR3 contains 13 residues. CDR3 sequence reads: CASSYRSNEKLFF. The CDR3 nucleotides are TGTGCCAGCAGTTATCGAAGCAATGAAAAACTGTTTTTT.

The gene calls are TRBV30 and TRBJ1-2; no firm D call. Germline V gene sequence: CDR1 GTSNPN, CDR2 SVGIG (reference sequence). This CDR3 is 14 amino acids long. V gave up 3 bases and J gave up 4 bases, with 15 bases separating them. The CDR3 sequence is CAWRLPAAGYGYTF. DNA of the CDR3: TGTGCCTGGAGACTCCCGGCGGCAGGCTATGGCTACACCTTC.

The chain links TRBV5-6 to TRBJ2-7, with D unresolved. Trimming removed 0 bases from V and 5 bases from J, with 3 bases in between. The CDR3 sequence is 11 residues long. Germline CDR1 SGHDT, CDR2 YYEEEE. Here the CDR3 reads CASSLDHEQYF. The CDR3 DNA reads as TGTGCCAGCAGCTTGGACCACGAGCAGTACTTC.

DNA for the CDR3: TGTGCCAGCTCTCACGGACAGGCGACCAATCAGCCCCAGCATTTT. Protein product: CASSHGQATNQPQHF. The chain joins TRBV18 to TRBJ1-5; 7 bases are shared with TRBD1. This CDR3 comprises 15 residues. The ends lost 6 bases at V and 3 bases at J; junction bases unmatched: 8. The V gene's germline CDR1 is KGHSH and CDR2 LQKENI. The full variable domain, completed using reference TRBV18 and TRBJ1-5, is NAGVMQNPRHLVRRRGQEARLRCSPMKGHSHVYWYRQLPEEGLKFMVYLQKENIIDESGMPKERFSAEFPKEGPSILRIQQVVRGDSAAYFCASSHGQATNQPQHFGDGTRLSIL.

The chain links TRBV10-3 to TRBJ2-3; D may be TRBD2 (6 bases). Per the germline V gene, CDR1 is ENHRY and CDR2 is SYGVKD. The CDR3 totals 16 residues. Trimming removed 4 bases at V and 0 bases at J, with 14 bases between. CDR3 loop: CAISASTRSSTDTQYF. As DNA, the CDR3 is TGTGCCATCAGTGCCTCGACTAGAAGTAGCACAGATACGCAGTATTTT.